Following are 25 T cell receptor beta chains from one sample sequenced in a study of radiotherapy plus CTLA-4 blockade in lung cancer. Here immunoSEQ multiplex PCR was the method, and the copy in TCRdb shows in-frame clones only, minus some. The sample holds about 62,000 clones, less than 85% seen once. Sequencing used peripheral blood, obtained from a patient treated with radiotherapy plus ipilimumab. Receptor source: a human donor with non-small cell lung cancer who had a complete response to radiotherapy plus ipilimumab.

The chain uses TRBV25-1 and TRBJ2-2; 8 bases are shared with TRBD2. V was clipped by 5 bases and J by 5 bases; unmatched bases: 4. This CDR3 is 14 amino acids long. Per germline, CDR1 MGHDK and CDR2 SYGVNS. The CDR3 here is CASSPRGGTGELFF. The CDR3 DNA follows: TGTGCCAGCAGTCCCCGGGGGGGGACCGGGGAGCTGTTTTTT.

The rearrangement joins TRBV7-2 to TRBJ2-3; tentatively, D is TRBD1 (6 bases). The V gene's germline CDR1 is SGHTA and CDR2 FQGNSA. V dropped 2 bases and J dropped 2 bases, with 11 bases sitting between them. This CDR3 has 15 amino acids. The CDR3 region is CASSLQGHPTDTQYF. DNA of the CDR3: TGTGCCAGCAGCTTACAGGGACACCCCACAGATACGCAGTATTTT.

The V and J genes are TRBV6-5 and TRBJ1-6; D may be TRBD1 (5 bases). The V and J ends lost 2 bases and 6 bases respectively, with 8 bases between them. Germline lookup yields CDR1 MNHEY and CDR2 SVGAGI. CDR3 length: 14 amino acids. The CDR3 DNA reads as TGTGCCAGCAGTTACAGGGGCTCTAATTCACCCCTCCACTTT. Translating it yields CASSYRGSNSPLHF.

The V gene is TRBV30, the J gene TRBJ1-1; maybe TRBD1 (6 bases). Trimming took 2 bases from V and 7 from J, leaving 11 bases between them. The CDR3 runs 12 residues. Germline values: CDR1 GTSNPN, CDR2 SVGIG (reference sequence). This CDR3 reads CAWSQTGSEAFF. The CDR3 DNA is TGTGCCTGGAGTCAGACAGGTAGTGAAGCTTTCTTT.

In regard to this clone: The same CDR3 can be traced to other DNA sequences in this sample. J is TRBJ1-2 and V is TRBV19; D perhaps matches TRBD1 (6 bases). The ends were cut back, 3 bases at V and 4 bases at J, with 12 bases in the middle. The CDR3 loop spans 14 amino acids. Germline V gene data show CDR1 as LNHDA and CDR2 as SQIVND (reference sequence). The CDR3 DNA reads TGTGCCAGTAGTATCCCGGACAGTTTCTATGGCTACACCTTC. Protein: CASSIPDSFYGYTF.

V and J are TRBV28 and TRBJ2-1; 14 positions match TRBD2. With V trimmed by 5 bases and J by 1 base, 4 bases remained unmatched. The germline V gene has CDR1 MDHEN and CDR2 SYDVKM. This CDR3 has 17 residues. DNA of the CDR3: TGTGCCAGCAGTGGGACTAGCGGGAGCCCTTCCTACAATGAGCAGTTCTTC. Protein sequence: CASSGTSGSPSYNEQFF. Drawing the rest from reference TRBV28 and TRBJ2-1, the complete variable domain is DVKVTQSSRYLVKRTGEKVFLECVQDMDHENMFWYRQDPGLGLRLIYFSYDVKMKEKGDIPEGYSVSREKKERFSLILESASTNQTSMYLCASSGTSGSPSYNEQFFGPGTRLTVL.

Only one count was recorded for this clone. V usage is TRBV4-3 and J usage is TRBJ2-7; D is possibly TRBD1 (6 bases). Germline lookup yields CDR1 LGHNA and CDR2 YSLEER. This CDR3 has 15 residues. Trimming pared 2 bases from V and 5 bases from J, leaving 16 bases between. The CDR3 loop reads CASSQNPRGMDEQYF. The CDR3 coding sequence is TGCGCCAGCAGCCAAAATCCGAGGGGGATGGACGAGCAGTACTTC.

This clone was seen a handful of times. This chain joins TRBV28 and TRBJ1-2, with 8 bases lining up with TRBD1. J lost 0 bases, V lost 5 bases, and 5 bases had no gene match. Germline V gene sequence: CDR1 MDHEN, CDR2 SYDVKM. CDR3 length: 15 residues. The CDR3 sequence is CASSAWDRPNYGYTF. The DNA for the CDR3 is TGTGCCAGCAGTGCGTGGGACAGGCCTAACTATGGCTACACCTTC.

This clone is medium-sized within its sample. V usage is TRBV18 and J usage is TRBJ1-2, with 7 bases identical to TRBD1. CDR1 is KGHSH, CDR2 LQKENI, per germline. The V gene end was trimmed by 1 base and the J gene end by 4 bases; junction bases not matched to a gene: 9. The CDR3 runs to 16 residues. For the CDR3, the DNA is TGTGCCAGCTCACCACAGGGACAGCCACCGACCTATGGCTACACCTTC. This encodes CASSPQGQPPTYGYTF.

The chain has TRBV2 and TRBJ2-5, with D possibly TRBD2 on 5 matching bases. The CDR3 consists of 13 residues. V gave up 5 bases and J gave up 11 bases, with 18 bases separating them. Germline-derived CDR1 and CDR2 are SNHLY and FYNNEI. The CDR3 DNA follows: TGTGCCAGCAGTATCGTAGGAGTCGGGGAGCAGTACTTC. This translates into CASSIVGVGEQYF.

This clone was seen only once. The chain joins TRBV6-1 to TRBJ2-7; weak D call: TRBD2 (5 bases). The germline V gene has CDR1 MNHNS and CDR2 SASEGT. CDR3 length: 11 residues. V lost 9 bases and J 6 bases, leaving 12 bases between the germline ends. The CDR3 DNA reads TGTGCCAGTACTAGTTTCGCCGAGCAGTACTTC. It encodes CASTSFAEQYF.

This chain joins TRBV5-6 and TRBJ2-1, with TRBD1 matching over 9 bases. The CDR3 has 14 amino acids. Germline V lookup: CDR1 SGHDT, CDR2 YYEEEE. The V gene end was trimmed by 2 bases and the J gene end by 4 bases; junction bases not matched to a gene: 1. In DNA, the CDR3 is TGTGCCAGCAGCTTTGGACAGGGGTACAATGAGCAGTTCTTC. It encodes CASSFGQGYNEQFF.

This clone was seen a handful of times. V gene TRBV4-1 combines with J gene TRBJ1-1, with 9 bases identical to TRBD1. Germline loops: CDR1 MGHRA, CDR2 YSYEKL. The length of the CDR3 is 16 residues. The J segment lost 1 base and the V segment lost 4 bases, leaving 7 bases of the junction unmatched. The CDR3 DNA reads TGCGCCAGCAGCCTTACACAGGGGGCATCGAACACTGAAGCTTTCTTT. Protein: CASSLTQGASNTEAFF.

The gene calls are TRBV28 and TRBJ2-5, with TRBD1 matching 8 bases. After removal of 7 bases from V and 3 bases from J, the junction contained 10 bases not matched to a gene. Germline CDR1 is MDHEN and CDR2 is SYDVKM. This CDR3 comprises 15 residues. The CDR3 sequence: CASNPTGGFEETQYF. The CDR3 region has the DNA TGTGCCAGCAATCCTACAGGGGGGTTCGAAGAGACCCAGTACTTC.

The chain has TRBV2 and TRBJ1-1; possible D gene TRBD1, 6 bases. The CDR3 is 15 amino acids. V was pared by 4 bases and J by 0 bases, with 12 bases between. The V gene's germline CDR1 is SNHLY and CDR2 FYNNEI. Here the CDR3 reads CASSGRGGLNTEAFF. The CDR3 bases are TGTGCCAGCAGTGGAAGGGGGGGGTTGAACACTGAAGCTTTCTTT.

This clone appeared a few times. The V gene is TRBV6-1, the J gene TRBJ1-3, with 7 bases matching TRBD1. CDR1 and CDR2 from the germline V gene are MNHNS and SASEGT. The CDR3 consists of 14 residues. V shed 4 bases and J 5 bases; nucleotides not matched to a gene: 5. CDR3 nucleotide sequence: TGTGCCAGCAGTGCGCGACAGGGAAGAAACACCATATATTTT. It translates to CASSARQGRNTIYF.

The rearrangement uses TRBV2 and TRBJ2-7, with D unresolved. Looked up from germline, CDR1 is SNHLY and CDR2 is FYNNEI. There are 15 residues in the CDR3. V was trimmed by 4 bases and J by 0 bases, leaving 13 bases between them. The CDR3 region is CASSGGLVVSYEQYF. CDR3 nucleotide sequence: TGTGCCAGCAGTGGAGGTCTTGTGGTCTCCTACGAGCAGTACTTC.

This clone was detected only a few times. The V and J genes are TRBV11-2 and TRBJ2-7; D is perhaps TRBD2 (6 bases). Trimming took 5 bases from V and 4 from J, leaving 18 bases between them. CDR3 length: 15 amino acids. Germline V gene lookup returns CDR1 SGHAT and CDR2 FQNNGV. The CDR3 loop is CASSRLGGKGYEQYF. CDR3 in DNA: TGTGCCAGCAGCCGCCTCGGCGGGAAGGGATACGAGCAGTACTTC.

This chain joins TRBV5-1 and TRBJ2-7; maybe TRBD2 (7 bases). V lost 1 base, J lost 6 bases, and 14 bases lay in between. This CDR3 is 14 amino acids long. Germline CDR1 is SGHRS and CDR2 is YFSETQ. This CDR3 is CASSLTGRAREQYF. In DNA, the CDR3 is TGCGCCAGCAGCTTGACAGGGAGGGCTCGCGAGCAGTACTTC.

Here the CDR3 reads CASSYRDFYTF. The DNA for the CDR3 is TGTGCCAGCAGTTATAGAGATTTCTACACCTTC. The chain joins TRBV28 to TRBJ1-2, with D uncertain. Germline CDR1 reads MDHEN; CDR2 reads SYDVKM. The CDR3 sequence is 11 residues long. Trimming shortened V by 4 bases and J by 10 bases, and 10 bases separated the two germline ends.

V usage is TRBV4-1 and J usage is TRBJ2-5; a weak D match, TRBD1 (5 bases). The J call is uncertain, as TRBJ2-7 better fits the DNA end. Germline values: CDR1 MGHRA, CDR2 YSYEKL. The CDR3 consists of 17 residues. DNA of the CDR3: TGCGCCAGCAGCCAAGTCGCTGTCACAGGCCGCTCCTACGAGCAGTACTTC. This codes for CASSQVAVTGRSYEQYF.

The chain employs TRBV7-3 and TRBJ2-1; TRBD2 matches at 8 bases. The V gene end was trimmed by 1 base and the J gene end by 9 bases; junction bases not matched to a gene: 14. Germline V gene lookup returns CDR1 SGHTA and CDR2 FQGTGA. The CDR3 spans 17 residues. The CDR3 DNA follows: TGTGCCAGCAGCTTAAATGCCCACGGTGCGGGAGGTGGTGAGCAGTTCTTC. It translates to CASSLNAHGAGGGEQFF.

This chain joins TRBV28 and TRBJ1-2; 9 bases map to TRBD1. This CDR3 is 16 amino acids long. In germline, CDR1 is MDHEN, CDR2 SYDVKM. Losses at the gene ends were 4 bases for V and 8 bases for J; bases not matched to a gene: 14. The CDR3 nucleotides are TGTGCCAGCAGTTCCGGGACAGGGCCCTATACGGGAGGCTACACCTTC. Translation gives CASSSGTGPYTGGYTF.

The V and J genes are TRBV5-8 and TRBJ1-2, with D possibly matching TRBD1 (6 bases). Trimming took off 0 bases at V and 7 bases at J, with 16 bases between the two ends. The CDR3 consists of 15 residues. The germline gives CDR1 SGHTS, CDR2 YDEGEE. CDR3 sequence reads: CASSLGVRGTVGYTF. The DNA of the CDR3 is TGTGCCAGCAGCTTGGGAGTAAGGGGGACGGTTGGCTACACCTTC. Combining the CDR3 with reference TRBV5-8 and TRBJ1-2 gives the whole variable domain EAGVTQSPTHLIKTRGQQATLRCSPISGHTSVYWYQQALGLGLQFLLWYDEGEERNRGNFPPRFSGRQFPNYSSELNVNALELEDSALYLCASSLGVRGTVGYTFGSGTRLTVV.

In nucleotides, the CDR3 is TGTGCCAGCAGCTCACGACTAGCGGGAGTACGGGTCAATGAGCAGTTCTTC. Protein: CASSSRLAGVRVNEQFF. The chain has TRBV7-9 and TRBJ2-1; 12 bases fit TRBD2. The V segment lost 4 bases and the J segment 6 bases; nucleotides outside the gene matches: 10. The V gene's germline CDR1 is SEHNR and CDR2 FQNEAQ (reference sequence). The CDR3 runs to 17 residues.